The next 10 T cell receptor beta chains were all read from a single sample in a study of blood T cell repertoires in COVID-19. Sequenced by immunoSEQ multiplex PCR; TCRdb stores in-frame clones only, minus some. The table shows around 310,000 clones, with 90% occurring only once. Sequencing used peripheral blood. The receptors derive from a woman aged 40 to 49 with COVID-19, enrolled during active disease.

The chain joins TRBV5-1 to TRBJ2-3, with 7 bases identical to TRBD2. This CDR3 spans 17 amino acids. Germline V CDR1 and CDR2: SGHRS, YFSETQ. Trimming cost V 0 bases and J 0 bases; bases outside gene matches: 7. The CDR3 DNA follows: TGCGCCAGCAGCTTGGCGGGAGGAATTTCTAGCACAGATACGCAGTATTTT. Translation gives CASSLAGGISSTDTQYF.

The rearrangement links TRBV2 to TRBJ2-2; 10 positions agree with TRBD2. The CDR3 is 17 residues long. V was clipped by 4 bases and J by 4 bases; unmatched bases: 9. Germline CDR1 and CDR2: SNHLY and FYNNEI. This CDR3 reads CASSGKAGGHGTGELFF. The CDR3 region has the DNA TGTGCCAGCAGTGGGAAAGCGGGAGGGCATGGCACCGGGGAGCTGTTTTTT.

The chain is built from TRBV29-1 and TRBJ1-1, with no clear D. Per germline, CDR1 SQVTM and CDR2 ANQGSEA. V shed 5 bases and J shed 4 bases, with 11 bases lying between them. This CDR3 region has 12 residues. DNA for the CDR3: TGCAGCGTTTATAGTAGTGGCACTGAAGCTTTCTTT. Translation: CSVYSSGTEAFF.

In nucleotides, the CDR3 is TGTGCCAGCAATAACAGGTTCGCAGATACGCAGTATTTT. Amino acids: CASNNRFADTQYF. The gene calls are TRBV12-3 or TRBV12-4 and TRBJ2-3; the D gene is possibly TRBD1 (5 bases). The CDR3 is 13 residues long. Trimming stripped 7 bases from V and 4 bases from J, with 12 bases between.

The sample holds one count of this clone. A read error may produce the germline difference seen at one junction end. The chain employs TRBV7-7 and TRBJ2-3; 14 positions agree with TRBD2. This CDR3 region has 16 residues. In germline, CDR1 is SSHAT, CDR2 FNYEAQ (reference sequence). CDR3 loop: CASSSPTSGGADTQYF. DNA of the CDR3: TGTGCTAGCAGCTCCCCGACTAGCGGGGGGGCAGATACGCAGTATTTT. Filled out from reference TRBV7-7 and TRBJ2-3, the complete variable domain reads GAGVSQSPRYKVTKRGQDVTLRCDPISSHATLYWYQQALGQGPEFLTYFNYEAQPDKSGLPSDRFSAERPEGSISTLTIQRTEQRDSAMYRCASSSPTSGGADTQYFGPGTRLTVL.

V usage is TRBV7-9 and J usage is TRBJ1-2; D may be TRBD1 (6 bases). Germline V gives CDR1 SEHNR, CDR2 FQNEAQ (reference sequence). Trimming pared 4 bases from V and 2 bases from J, leaving 14 bases between. The CDR3 is 15 amino acids. CDR3 bases: TGTGCCAGCAGCTCGCCGGGACAAGACAACTATGGCTACACCTTC. Translation: CASSSPGQDNYGYTF.

CDR3 amino acids: CASSFSGQNYGYTF. The DNA for the CDR3 is TGTGCCAGCAGTTTCTCGGGACAGAACTATGGCTACACCTTC. The gene calls are TRBV28 and TRBJ1-2; TRBD1 aligns across 7 bases. CDR3 size: 14 residues. With V trimmed by 3 bases and J by 2 bases, 3 bases remained unmatched. The germline V gene encodes CDR1 MDHEN and CDR2 SYDVKM.

The CDR3 DNA is TGTGCCAGCAGTAGAGGATTTTATGGCTACACCTTC. Translated, it gives CASSRGFYGYTF. The rearrangement joins TRBV12-3 or TRBV12-4 to TRBJ1-2; D is unresolved. This CDR3 comprises 12 residues. V was pared by 5 bases and J by 5 bases, with 9 bases between.

The rearrangement links TRBV6-5 to TRBJ2-7; 10 bases agree with TRBD2. Germline CDR1 reads MNHEY; CDR2 reads SVGAGI. Trimming cost V 6 bases and J 2 bases; bases outside gene matches: 7. This CDR3 region has 15 residues. The chain's CDR3 is CASSARLAGAYEQYF. CDR3 bases: TGTGCCAGCAGCGCCCGGCTAGCGGGAGCCTACGAGCAGTACTTC.

The chain carries TRBV28 and TRBJ2-5; 9 bases match TRBD2. Germline CDR1 MDHEN, CDR2 SYDVKM. Germline trimming cut 4 bases from V and 3 bases from J; bases unmatched to any gene: 9. This CDR3 spans 16 amino acids. The CDR3, as DNA: TGTGCCAGCAGTTCAGAGCGGGGGGACCAAGAAGAGACCCAGTACTTC. It translates to CASSSERGDQEETQYF.